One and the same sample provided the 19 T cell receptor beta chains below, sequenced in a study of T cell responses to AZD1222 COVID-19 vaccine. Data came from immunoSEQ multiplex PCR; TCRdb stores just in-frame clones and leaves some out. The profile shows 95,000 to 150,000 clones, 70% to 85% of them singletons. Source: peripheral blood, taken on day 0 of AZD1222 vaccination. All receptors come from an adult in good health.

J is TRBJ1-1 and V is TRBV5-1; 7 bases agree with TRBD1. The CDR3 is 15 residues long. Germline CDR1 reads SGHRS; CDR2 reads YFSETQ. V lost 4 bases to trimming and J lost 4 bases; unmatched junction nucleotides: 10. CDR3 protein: CASSPREGAVTEAFF. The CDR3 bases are TGCGCCAGCAGCCCTAGGGAGGGGGCGGTCACTGAAGCTTTCTTT.

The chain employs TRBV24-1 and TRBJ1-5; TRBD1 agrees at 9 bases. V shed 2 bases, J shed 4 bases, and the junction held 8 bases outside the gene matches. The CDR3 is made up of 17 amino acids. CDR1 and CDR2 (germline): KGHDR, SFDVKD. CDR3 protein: CATSDSQGAKSNQPQHF. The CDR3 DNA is TGTGCCACCAGTGATTCACAGGGGGCGAAAAGTAATCAGCCCCAGCATTTT.

As DNA, the CDR3 is TGTGCCAGCAGCTCGACAGGGTGGAACACTGAAGCTTTCTTT. Translated: CASSSTGWNTEAFF. This chain connects TRBV7-8 to TRBJ1-1, with 7 bases aligning to TRBD1. Trimming cost V 4 bases and J 1 base; bases outside gene matches: 3. The CDR3 covers 14 residues. CDR1 is SGHVS and CDR2 is FQNEAQ in the germline V gene. The variable domain in full, with the rest retrieved from reference TRBV7-8 and TRBJ1-1, is GAGVSQSPRYKVAKRGQDVALRCDPISGHVSLFWYQQALGQGPEFLTYFQNEAQLDKSGLPSDRFFAERPEGSVSTLKIQRTQQEDSAVYLCASSSTGWNTEAFFGQGTRLTVV.

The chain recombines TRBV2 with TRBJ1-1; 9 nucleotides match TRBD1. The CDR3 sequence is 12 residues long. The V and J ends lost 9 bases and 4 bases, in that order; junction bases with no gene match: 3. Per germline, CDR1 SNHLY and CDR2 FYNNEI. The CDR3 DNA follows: TGTGCCAGGACAGGGGGGCCCACTGAAGCTTTCTTT. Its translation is CARTGGPTEAFF.

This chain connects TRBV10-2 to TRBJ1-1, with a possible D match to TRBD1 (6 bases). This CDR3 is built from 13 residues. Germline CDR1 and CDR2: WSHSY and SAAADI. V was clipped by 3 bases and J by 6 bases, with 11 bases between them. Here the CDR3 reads CASSEHNRAEAFF. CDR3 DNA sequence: TGCGCCAGCAGTGAACATAACAGGGCTGAAGCTTTCTTT.

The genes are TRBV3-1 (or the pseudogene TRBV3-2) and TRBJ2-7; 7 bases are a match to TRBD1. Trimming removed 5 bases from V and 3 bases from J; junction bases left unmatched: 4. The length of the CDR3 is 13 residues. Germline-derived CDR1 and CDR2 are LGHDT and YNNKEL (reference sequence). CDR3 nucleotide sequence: TGTGCCAGCAGCGGTCAGGGGGACTACGAGCAGTACTTC. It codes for CASSGQGDYEQYF.

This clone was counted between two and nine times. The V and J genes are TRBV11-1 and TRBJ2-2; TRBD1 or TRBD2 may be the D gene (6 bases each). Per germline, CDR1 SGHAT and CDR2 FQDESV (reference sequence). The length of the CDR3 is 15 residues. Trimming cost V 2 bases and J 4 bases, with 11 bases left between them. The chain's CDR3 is CASSLSGGPTGELFF. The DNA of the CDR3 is TGTGCCAGCAGCTTATCTGGGGGGCCCACCGGGGAGCTGTTTTTT.

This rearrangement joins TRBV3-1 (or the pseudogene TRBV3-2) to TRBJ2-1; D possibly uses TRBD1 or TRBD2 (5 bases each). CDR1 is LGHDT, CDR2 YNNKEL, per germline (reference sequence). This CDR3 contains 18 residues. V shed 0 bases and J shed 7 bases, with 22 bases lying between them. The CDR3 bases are TGTGCCAGCAGCCAAGATATAGGGACGCCCAGGGTGGGGAATGAGCAGTTCTTC. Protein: CASSQDIGTPRVGNEQFF.

The DNA of the CDR3 is TGTGCCAGCAGTGAAGTGGGGGGGCGGTACACCGGGGAGCTGTTTTTT. It is translated as CASSEVGGRYTGELFF. V gene TRBV2 combines with J gene TRBJ2-2; D possibly corresponds to TRBD2 (7 bases). The germline CDR1 and CDR2 sequences are SNHLY and FYNNEI. The CDR3 runs 16 residues. V was trimmed by 1 base and J by 3 bases, leaving 12 bases between them.

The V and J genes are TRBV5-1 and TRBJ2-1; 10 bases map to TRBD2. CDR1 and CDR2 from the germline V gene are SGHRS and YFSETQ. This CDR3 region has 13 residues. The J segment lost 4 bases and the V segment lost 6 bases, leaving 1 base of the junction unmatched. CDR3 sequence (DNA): TGCGCCAGCACTAGCGGGGGTTACAATGAGCAGTTCTTC. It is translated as CASTSGGYNEQFF. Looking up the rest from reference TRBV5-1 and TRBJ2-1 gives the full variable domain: KAGVTQTPRYLIKTRGQQVTLSCSPISGHRSVSWYQQTPGQGLQFLFEYFSETQRNKGNFPGRFSGRQFSNSRSEMNVSTLELGDSALYLCASTSGGYNEQFFGPGTRLTVL.

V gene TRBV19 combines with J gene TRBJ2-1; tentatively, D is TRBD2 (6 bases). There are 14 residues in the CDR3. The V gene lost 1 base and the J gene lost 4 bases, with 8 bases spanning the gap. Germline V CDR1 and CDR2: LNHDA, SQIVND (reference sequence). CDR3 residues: CASSIAGDYNEQFF. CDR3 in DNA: TGTGCCAGTAGTATAGCGGGAGATTACAATGAGCAGTTCTTC.

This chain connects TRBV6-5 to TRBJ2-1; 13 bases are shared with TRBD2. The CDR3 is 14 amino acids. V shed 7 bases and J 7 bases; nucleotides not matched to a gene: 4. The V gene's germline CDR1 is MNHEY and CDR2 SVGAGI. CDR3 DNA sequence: TGTGCCAGCATTCCGGGACTAGCGGGGAATGAGCAGTTCTTC. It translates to CASIPGLAGNEQFF.

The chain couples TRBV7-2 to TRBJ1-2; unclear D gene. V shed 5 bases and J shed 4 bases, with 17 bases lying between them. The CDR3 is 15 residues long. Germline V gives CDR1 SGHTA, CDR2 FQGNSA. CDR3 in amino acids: CASSRAGVLGYGYTF. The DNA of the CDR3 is TGTGCCAGCAGCCGCGCAGGCGTCCTAGGCTATGGCTACACCTTC.

The CDR3 DNA sequence: TGCAGCGTTGAAACCCCCCCACGGTCGTGGACTGAAGCTTTCTTT. It translates to CSVETPPRSWTEAFF. The chain couples TRBV29-1 to TRBJ1-1; D uncertain. This CDR3 has 15 amino acids. The germline V gene encodes CDR1 SQVTM and CDR2 ANQGSEA. V lost 2 bases and J lost 5, with 18 bases in between.

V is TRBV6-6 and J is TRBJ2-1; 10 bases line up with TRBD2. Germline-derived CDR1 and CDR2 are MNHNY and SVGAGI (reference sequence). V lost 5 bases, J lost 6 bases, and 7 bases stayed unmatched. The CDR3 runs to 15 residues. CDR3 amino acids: CASSGTGTSVNEQFF. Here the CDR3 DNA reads TGTGCCAGCAGTGGAACCGGGACTAGCGTCAATGAGCAGTTCTTC.

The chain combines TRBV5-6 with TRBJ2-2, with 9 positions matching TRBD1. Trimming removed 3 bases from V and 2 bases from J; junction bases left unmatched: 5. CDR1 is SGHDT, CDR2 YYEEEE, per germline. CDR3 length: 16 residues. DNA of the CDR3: TGTGCCAGCAGCTATATGGGACAGGGAAACACCGGGGAGCTGTTTTTT. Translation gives CASSYMGQGNTGELFF.

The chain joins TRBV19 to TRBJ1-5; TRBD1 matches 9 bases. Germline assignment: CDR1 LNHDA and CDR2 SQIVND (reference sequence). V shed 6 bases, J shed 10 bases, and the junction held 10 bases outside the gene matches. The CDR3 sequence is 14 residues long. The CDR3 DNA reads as TGTGCCAGTAGCGACAGGGGGTCAATCGTTCCCCAGCATTTT. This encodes CASSDRGSIVPQHF. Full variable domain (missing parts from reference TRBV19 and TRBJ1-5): DGGITQSPKYLFRKEGQNVTLSCEQNLNHDAMYWYRQDPGQGLRLIYYSQIVNDFQKGDIAEGYSVSREKKESFPLTVTSAQKNPTAFYLCASSDRGSIVPQHFGDGTRLSIL.

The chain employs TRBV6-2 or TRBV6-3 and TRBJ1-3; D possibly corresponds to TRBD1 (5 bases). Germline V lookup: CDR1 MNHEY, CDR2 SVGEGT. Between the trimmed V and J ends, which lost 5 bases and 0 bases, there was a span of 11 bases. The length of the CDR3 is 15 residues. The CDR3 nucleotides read TGTGCCAGCAGTATCCCAGGGAGCTCTGGAAACACCATATATTTT. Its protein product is CASSIPGSSGNTIYF.

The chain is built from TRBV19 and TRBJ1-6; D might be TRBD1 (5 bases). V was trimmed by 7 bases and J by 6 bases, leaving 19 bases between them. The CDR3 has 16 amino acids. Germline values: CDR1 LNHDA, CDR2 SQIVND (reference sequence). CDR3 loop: CASTTTRGTGNSPLHF. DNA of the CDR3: TGTGCCAGTACCACTACCCGGGGGACCGGTAATTCACCCCTCCACTTT.